This T cell receptor (beta chain) comes out of a study of shared clonotypes between healthy human individuals. Of note for this clone: Other DNA sequences in this specimen translate into the identical CDR3.

Sequencing was performed with immunoSEQ multiplex PCR; in TCRdb, only in-frame clones are kept and a portion is missing. The repertoire has over a million clones, more than 60% of them found once; the top ten carry nearly 1.5%. Trimming removed 1 base from V and 5 bases from J, with 2 bases in between. The CDR3 extends over 11 amino acids. Germline V gene lookup returns CDR1 ENHRY and CDR2 SYGVKD. This receptor was identified in a man younger than 35 in good health. What was sequenced was memory CD4+ T cells sorted from blood. Subset given: CD45RA-negative fraction. V gene TRBV10-3 combines with J gene TRBJ2-5; D remains ambiguous. This CDR3 is CAISELETQYF. The CDR3 coding sequence is TGTGCCATCAGTGAGTTGGAGACCCAGTACTTC.